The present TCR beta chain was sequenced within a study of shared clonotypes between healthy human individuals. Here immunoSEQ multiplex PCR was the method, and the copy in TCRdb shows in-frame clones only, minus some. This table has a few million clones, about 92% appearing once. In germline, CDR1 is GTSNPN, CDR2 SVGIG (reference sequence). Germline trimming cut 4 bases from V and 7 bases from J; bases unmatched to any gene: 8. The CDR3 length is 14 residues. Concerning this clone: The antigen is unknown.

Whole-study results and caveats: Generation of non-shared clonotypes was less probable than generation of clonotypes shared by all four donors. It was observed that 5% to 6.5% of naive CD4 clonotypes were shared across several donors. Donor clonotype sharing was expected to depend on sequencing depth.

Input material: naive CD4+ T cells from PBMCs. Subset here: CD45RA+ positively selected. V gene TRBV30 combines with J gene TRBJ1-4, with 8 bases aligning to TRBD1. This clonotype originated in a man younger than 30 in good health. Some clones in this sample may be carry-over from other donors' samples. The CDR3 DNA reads TGTGCCTGGATGCAGGGGGCGCTGGCTGAAAAACTGTTTTTT. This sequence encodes CAWMQGALAEKLFF.